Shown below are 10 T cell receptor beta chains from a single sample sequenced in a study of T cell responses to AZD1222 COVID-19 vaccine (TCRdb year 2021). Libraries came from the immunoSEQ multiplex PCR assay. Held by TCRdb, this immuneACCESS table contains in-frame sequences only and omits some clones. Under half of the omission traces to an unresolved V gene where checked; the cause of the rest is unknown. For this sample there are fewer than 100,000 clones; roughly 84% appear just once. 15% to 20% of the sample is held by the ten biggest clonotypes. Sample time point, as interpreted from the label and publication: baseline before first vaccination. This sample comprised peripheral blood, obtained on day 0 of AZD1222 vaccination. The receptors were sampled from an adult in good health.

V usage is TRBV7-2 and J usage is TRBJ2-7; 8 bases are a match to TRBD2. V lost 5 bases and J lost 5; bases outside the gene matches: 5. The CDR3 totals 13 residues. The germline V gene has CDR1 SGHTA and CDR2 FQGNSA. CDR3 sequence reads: CASSPGGGDEQYF. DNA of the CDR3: TGTGCCAGCAGCCCGGGAGGGGGGGACGAGCAGTACTTC.

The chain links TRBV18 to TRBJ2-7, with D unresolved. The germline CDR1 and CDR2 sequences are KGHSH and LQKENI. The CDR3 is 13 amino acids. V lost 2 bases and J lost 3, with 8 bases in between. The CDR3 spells CASSPDTGYEQYF. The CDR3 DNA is TGTGCCAGCTCACCAGATACGGGCTACGAGCAGTACTTC.

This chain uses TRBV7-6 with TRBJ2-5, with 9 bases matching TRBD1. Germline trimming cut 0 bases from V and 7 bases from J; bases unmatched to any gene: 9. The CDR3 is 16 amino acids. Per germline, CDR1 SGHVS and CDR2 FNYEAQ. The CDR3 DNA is TGTGCCAGCAGCTTAGCTCGGACAGGGGTCGAAGGGACCCAGTACTTC. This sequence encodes CASSLARTGVEGTQYF. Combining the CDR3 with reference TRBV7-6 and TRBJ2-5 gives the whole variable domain GAGVSQSPRYKVTKRGQDVALRCDPISGHVSLYWYRQALGQGPEFLTYFNYEAQQDKSGLPNDRFSAERPEGSISTLTIQRTEQRDSAMYRCASSLARTGVEGTQYFGPGTRLLVL.

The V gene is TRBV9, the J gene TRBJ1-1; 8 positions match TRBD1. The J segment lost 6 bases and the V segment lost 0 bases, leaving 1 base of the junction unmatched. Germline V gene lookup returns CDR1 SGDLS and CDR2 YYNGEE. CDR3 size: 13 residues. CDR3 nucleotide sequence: TGTGCCAGCAGCGTAGTACAGGGGGCTGAAGCTTTCTTT. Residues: CASSVVQGAEAFF. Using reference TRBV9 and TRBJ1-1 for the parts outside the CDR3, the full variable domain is DSGVTQTPKHLITATGQRVTLRCSPRSGDLSVYWYQQSLDQGLQFLIQYYNGEERAKGNILERFSAQQFPDLHSELNLSSLELGDSALYFCASSVVQGAEAFFGQGTRLTVV.

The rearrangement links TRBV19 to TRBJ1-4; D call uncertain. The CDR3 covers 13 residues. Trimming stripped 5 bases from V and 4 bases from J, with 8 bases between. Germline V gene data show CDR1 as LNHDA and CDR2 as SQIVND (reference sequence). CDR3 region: CASSPGSNEKLFF. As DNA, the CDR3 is TGTGCCAGTAGTCCCGGGAGTAATGAAAAACTGTTTTTT.

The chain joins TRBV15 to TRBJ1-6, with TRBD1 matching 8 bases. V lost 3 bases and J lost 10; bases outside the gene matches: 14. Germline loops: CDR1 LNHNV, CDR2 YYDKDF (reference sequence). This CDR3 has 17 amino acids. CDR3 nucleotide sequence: TGTGCCACCAGCAGGGAACTGTCCGGGACAGGAGGATCACCCCTCCACTTT. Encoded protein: CATSRELSGTGGSPLHF.

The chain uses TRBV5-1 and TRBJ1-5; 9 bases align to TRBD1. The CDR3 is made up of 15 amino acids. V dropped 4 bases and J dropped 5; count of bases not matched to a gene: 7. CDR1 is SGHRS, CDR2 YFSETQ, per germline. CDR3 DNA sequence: TGCGCCAGCAGCCGGACAGGGGCGTCCGATCAGCCCCAGCATTTT. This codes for CASSRTGASDQPQHF.

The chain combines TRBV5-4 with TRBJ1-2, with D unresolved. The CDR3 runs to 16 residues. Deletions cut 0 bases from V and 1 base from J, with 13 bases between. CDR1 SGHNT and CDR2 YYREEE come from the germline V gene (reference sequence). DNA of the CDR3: TGTGCCAGCAGCTTGGGGCATCCAAGAAATAACTATGGCTACACCTTC. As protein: CASSLGHPRNNYGYTF.

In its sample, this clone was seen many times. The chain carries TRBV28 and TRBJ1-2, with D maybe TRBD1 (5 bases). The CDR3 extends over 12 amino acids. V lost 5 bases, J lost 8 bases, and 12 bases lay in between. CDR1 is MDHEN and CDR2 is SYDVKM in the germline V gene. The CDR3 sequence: CASSVTGDGYTF. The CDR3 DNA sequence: TGTGCCAGCAGTGTAACGGGGGACGGCTACACCTTC.

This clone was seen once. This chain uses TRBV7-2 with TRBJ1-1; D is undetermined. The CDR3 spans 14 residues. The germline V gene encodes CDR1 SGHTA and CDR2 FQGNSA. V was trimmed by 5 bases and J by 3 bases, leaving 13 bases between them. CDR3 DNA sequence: TGTGCCAGCAGCCCCCGGATTGTGGACACTGAAGCTTTCTTT. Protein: CASSPRIVDTEAFF.